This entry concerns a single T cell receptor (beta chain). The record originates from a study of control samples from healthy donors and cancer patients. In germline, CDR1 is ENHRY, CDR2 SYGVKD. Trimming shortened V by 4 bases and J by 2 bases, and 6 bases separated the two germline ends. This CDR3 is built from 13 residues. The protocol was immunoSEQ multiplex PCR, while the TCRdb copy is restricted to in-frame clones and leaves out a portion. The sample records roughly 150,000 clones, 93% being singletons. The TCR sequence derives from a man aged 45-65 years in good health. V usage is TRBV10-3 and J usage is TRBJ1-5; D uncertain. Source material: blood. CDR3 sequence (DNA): TGTGCCATCAGTGGGCAGGGCAATCAGCCCCAGCATTTT. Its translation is CAISGQGNQPQHF.